The 18 T cell receptor beta chains listed next were all sequenced from one sample in a study of blood T cells in healthy people across ages. A second PCR, run for roughly 7 to 12 cycles, used a sample-barcoded 5' primer plus a J-beta primer mix. MiXCR, applied by TCRdb to the 5' RACE reads, yields one record per CDR3 protein. Of over 950,000 distinct CDR3 sequences listed, 30% to 40% are singletons. The specimen was blood. The receptors derive from a man aged 18 to 30 in good health.

This clonotype has ten or more counts. V and J are TRBV4-1 and TRBJ1-2; the match to TRBD1 covers 7 bases. This CDR3 has 14 residues. CDR1 is MGHRA and CDR2 is YSYEKL in the germline V gene. V lost 0 bases and J lost 8; bases outside the gene matches: 6. The CDR3 reads CASSQDLAGGGYTF. In nucleotides, the CDR3 is TGCGCCAGCAGCCAAGATTTGGCAGGGGGAGGCTACACCTTC.

V and J are TRBV2 and TRBJ2-3; D uncertain. The CDR3 loop spans 13 amino acids. Trimming took off 10 bases at V and 0 bases at J, with 11 bases between the two ends. In germline, CDR1 is SNHLY, CDR2 FYNNEI. The CDR3 is CATRPASTDTQYF. CDR3 sequence (DNA): TGTGCCACCCGACCTGCTAGCACAGATACGCAGTATTTT.

The V gene is TRBV12-3 or TRBV12-4, the J gene TRBJ1-6; D is possibly TRBD1 (5 bases). Trimming stripped 7 bases from V and 13 bases from J, with 17 bases between. CDR3 length: 13 amino acids. CDR3: CASNPGGISPLHF. Here the CDR3 DNA reads TGTGCCAGCAACCCTGGGGGGATATCTCCCCTCCACTTT.

V usage is TRBV6-2 or TRBV6-3 and J usage is TRBJ2-3; TRBD2 matches at 10 bases. V lost 6 bases and J lost 0; bases outside the gene matches: 3. The CDR3 extends over 15 amino acids. Germline V gives CDR1 MNHEY, CDR2 SVGEGT. This CDR3 reads CASRLLAGSTDTQYF. As DNA, the CDR3 is TGTGCCAGCAGGCTACTAGCGGGGAGCACAGATACGCAGTATTTT.

This clonotype occurred a few times. The rearrangement uses TRBV20-1 and TRBJ2-7; 9 bases fit TRBD2. Trimming removed 3 bases from V and 0 bases from J; junction bases left unmatched: 9. The CDR3 runs 16 residues. Germline CDR1 reads DFQATT; CDR2 reads SNEGSKA (reference sequence). In nucleotides, the CDR3 is TGCAGTGCTAGTCGCACTAGCGGGCGAAGCTCCTACGAGCAGTACTTC. Translating gives CSASRTSGRSSYEQYF.

There are a few counts of this clonotype. V is TRBV7-9 and J is TRBJ2-1, with D perhaps TRBD1 (6 bases). The germline V gene encodes CDR1 SEHNR and CDR2 FQNEAQ (reference sequence). CDR3 size: 15 residues. The ends were cut back, 0 bases at V and 5 bases at J, with 11 bases in the middle. Written as DNA, the CDR3 is TGTGCCAGCAGCTTAGCGCTTACAGGGAACAATGAGCAGTTCTTC. This encodes CASSLALTGNNEQFF.

The chain employs TRBV7-2 and TRBJ2-7, with D maybe TRBD1 (5 bases). Germline lookup yields CDR1 SGHTA and CDR2 FQGNSA. Trimming took 5 bases from V and 1 from J, leaving 15 bases between them. The CDR3 totals 15 residues. The DNA of the CDR3 is TGTGCCAGCAGCCCTGGGGCAGCCTTTTCCTACGAGCAGTACTTC. Translated: CASSPGAAFSYEQYF.

The sample holds a few counts of this clonotype. The chain joins TRBV12-3 or TRBV12-4 to TRBJ2-5, with D perhaps assigned TRBD1 or TRBD2 (6 bases each). The ends were cut back, 5 bases at V and 5 bases at J, with 15 bases in the middle. The CDR3 totals 14 residues. The CDR3 DNA reads as TGTGCCAGCAGTCCCACCGGGGGCTTTGAGACCCAGTACTTC. This gives the protein CASSPTGGFETQYF.

This clonotype was found a few times. V and J are TRBV4-3 and TRBJ2-1; 8 bases align to TRBD1. J lost 8 bases, V lost 0 bases, and 12 bases had no gene match. The CDR3 is 17 amino acids. The germline CDR1 and CDR2 sequences are LGHNA and YSLEER. CDR3 residues: CASSQDRAGGFFYEQFF. For the CDR3, the DNA is TGCGCCAGCAGCCAAGATCGGGCAGGGGGCTTTTTCTATGAGCAGTTCTTC.

The chain has TRBV20-1 and TRBJ1-5; D might be TRBD1 (5 bases). The germline V and J ends were trimmed by 5 bases and 6 bases, with 20 bases remaining between them. Germline lookup yields CDR1 DFQATT and CDR2 SNEGSKA (reference sequence). The CDR3 consists of 15 residues. The CDR3 is CSAFASGGSSQPQHF. DNA for the CDR3: TGCAGTGCTTTCGCTTCGGGGGGTTCAAGTCAGCCCCAGCATTTT.

This clonotype was picked up one time. This chain's CDR3 is CASSLDSRQPQHF. CDR3 nucleotide sequence: TGTGCCAGCAGTTTGGATAGTAGACAGCCCCAGCATTTT. The chain has TRBV12-3 or TRBV12-4 and TRBJ1-5; D is undetermined. The V end lost 3 bases, the J end lost 7 bases, and 10 bases lay between the germline ends. The CDR3 covers 13 residues.

This chain joins TRBV6-2 or TRBV6-3 and TRBJ1-3, with D perhaps matching TRBD1 (5 bases). The germline V and J ends were trimmed by 6 bases and 1 base, with 10 bases remaining between them. Germline V CDR1 and CDR2: MNHEY, SVGEGT. The CDR3 loop spans 14 amino acids. CDR3 DNA sequence: TGTGCCAGCAGCTCCAGGGATTCTGGAAACACCATATATTTT. Protein product: CASSSRDSGNTIYF.

The rearrangement links TRBV12-5 to TRBJ1-5; D is unresolved. CDR1 is LGHNT and CDR2 is FRNRAP in the germline V gene. The CDR3 totals 12 residues. V lost 1 base, J lost 7 bases, and 5 bases lay in between. CDR3 DNA: TGTGCTAGTGGTTTGGGAGGGCAGCCCCAGCATTTT. As protein: CASGLGGQPQHF.

The chain uses TRBV4-2 and TRBJ2-3; the D gene is possibly TRBD1 (5 bases). Germline V CDR1 and CDR2: LGHNA, YNFKEQ. Trimming shortened V by 0 bases and J by 4 bases, and 11 bases separated the two germline ends. The CDR3 has 15 residues. The CDR3 nucleotides read TGTGCCAGCAGCCAAGAGGGGCTAGTGGCAGATACGCAGTATTTT. It translates to CASSQEGLVADTQYF.

The sample holds one count of this clonotype. This rearrangement joins TRBV7-3 to TRBJ2-1, with a possible D match to TRBD2 (6 bases). V shed 1 base and J shed 6 bases, with 13 bases lying between them. Germline CDR1 SGHTA, CDR2 FQGTGA. There are 15 residues in the CDR3. CDR3 DNA: TGTGCCAGCAGCTTAAACGGGGGTCCAATCAATGAGCAGTTCTTC. This sequence encodes CASSLNGGPINEQFF.

The chain couples TRBV25-1 to TRBJ2-2; D unresolved. V lost 5 bases and J 5 bases, leaving 9 bases between the germline ends. Per the germline V gene, CDR1 is MGHDK and CDR2 is SYGVNS. The CDR3 is made up of 13 amino acids. The chain's CDR3 is CASSWGRTGELFF. Written as DNA, the CDR3 is TGTGCCAGCAGTTGGGGAAGAACCGGGGAGCTGTTTTTT.

This clonotype was observed a handful of times. This chain uses TRBV2 with TRBJ1-1; D is unclear. In germline, CDR1 is SNHLY, CDR2 FYNNEI. Trimming removed 8 bases at V and 6 bases at J, with 22 bases between. The CDR3 sequence is 15 residues long. The CDR3 DNA reads as TGTGCCAGCGCGAAGGGCACCACGATCGTGGCTGAAGCTTTCTTT. This gives the protein CASAKGTTIVAEAFF. The entire variable domain, with the rest obtained from reference TRBV2 and TRBJ1-1, is as follows: EPEVTQTPSHQVTQMGQEVILRCVPISNHLYFYWYRQILGQKVEFLVSFYNNEISEKSEIFDDQFSVERPDGSNFTLKIRSTKLEDSAMYFCASAKGTTIVAEAFFGQGTRLTVV.

The genes are TRBV20-1 and TRBJ2-5, with D unresolved. Germline V gene sequence: CDR1 DFQATT, CDR2 SNEGSKA (reference sequence). The CDR3 sequence is 15 residues long. Between the trimmed V and J ends, which lost 0 bases and 11 bases, there was a span of 22 bases. CDR3 in DNA: TGCAGTGCTAGAGATTGGTCGGCGGTATACAATGAGCAGTACTTC. The encoded protein is CSARDWSAVYNEQYF.